Listed below are T cell receptor beta chains from one sample, sequenced in a study of cytomegalovirus exposure and HLA in healthy donors. TCRdb's table, derived via immunoSEQ multiplex PCR, lists solely in-frame clones and lacks some. In the table there are about 200,000 clones, around three quarters of which are singletons. Sequences were obtained from PBMCs. Receptors originate from a man aged 30 to 45 in good health and CMV-seronegative. Each CDR3 is given with its conserved first and last residue. Fields, in order: V gene, D gene, clone size, CDR3 length, J gene, CDR3 DNA, CDR3 protein. D genes are given only for firm matches. The listing skips clone size in some rows; elsewhere it reads once, few, many or a size class.

V: TRBV5-1; D: TRBD1; size: few; length: 16; J: TRBJ1-1; DNA: TGCGCCAGCAGCCCACGGACAGGGGGCGTTAGCACTGAAGCTTTCTTT; CDR3: CASSPRTGGVSTEAFF
V: TRBV19; D: TRBD2; size: once; length: 15; J: TRBJ2-5; DNA: TGTGCCAGTAGTATTTTAGCGGGAGACCAAGAGACCCAGTACTTC; CDR3: CASSILAGDQETQYF
V: TRBV10-3; D: TRBD1; size: -; length: 15; J: TRBJ1-5; DNA: TGTGCCAGCGGCGCGGCAGGGGGAGGCAATCAGCCCCAGCATTTT; CDR3: CASGAAGGGNQPQHF
V: TRBV5-4; D: -; size: once; length: 13; J: TRBJ2-5; DNA: TGTGCCAGCAGCCGGGACACCAAAGAGACCCAGTACTTC; CDR3: CASSRDTKETQYF
V: TRBV7-8; D: TRBD2; size: -; length: 15; J: TRBJ2-7; DNA: TGTGCCAGCAGACCCCTAGCGGGAGTCGGTTACGAGCAGTACTTC; CDR3: CASRPLAGVGYEQYF
V: TRBV18; D: TRBD1; size: -; length: 14; J: TRBJ1-2; DNA: TGTGCCAGCTCACCAACCGGGACAGGGTATGGCTACACCTTC; CDR3: CASSPTGTGYGYTF
V: TRBV19; D: TRBD2; size: once; length: 17; J: TRBJ2-2; DNA: TGTGCCAGTAGCAGCCCTCGAAGCGGGAGTGGCACCGGGGAGCTGTTTTTT; CDR3: CASSSPRSGSGTGELFF
V: TRBV9; D: -; size: -; length: 14; J: TRBJ1-1; DNA: TGTGCCAGCAGCGCGACAGGTATGAACACTGAAGCTTTCTTT; CDR3: CASSATGMNTEAFF
V: TRBV6-1; D: TRBD2; size: -; length: 18; J: TRBJ2-5; DNA: TGTGCCAGCAGTGCACTAGCGGGAGGGAGGGCGCTCCAAGAGACCCAGTACTTC; CDR3: CASSALAGGRALQETQYF
V: TRBV5-5; D: -; size: few; length: 16; J: TRBJ2-7; DNA: TGTGCCAGCAGCCCCGACCCCGGGTGGTCTTCCTACGAGCAGTACTTC; CDR3: CASSPDPGWSSYEQYF
V: TRBV7-9; D: TRBD1; size: -; length: 16; J: TRBJ1-1; DNA: TGTGCCAGCAGCTTTACAGGGGATATAATGAACACTGAAGCTTTCTTT; CDR3: CASSFTGDIMNTEAFF
V: TRBV5-1; D: TRBD2; size: -; length: 15; J: TRBJ2-3; DNA: TGCGCCAGCAGCTTGGCTAGCGGATACACAGATACGCAGTATTTT; CDR3: CASSLASGYTDTQYF
V: TRBV7-9; D: TRBD2; size: -; length: 15; J: TRBJ2-1; DNA: TGTGCCAGCAGCGACCGACTAGCGGATTACAATGAGCAGTTCTTC; CDR3: CASSDRLADYNEQFF
V: TRBV5-1; D: -; size: -; length: 14; J: TRBJ2-5; DNA: TGCGCCAGCAGCTGGCGGGGCCCACAAGAGACCCAGTACTTC; CDR3: CASSWRGPQETQYF
V: TRBV11-2; D: -; size: -; length: 17; J: TRBJ1-5; DNA: TGTGCCAGCAGCCAAAACCCCCGGGAAGAACGTTATCAGCCCCAGCATTTT; CDR3: CASSQNPREERYQPQHF
V: TRBV19; D: -; size: -; length: 13; J: TRBJ1-5; DNA: TGTGCCAGCAAACTAAATAGCAATCAGCCCCAGCATTTT; CDR3: CASKLNSNQPQHF
V: TRBV7-9; D: -; size: -; length: 15; J: TRBJ2-2; DNA: TGTGCCAGCAGCTTAAGTCGGGCGAACACCGGGGAGCTGTTTTTT; CDR3: CASSLSRANTGELFF
V: TRBV6-1; D: TRBD1; size: few; length: 15; J: TRBJ1-5; DNA: TGTGCCAGCAGTCCTGAACAGGGGAGAAATCAGCCCCAGCATTTT; CDR3: CASSPEQGRNQPQHF
V: TRBV5-1; D: TRBD1; size: -; length: 16; J: TRBJ1-5; DNA: TGCGCCAGCAGCTTGGGCGACAGGGTCGGCAATCAGCCCCAGCATTTT; CDR3: CASSLGDRVGNQPQHF
V: TRBV19; D: TRBD2; size: once; length: 15; J: TRBJ2-7; DNA: TGTGCCAGTAGTATGGCGGCTAGCGGGCCGTACGAGCAGTACTTC; CDR3: CASSMAASGPYEQYF
V: TRBV13; D: -; size: -; length: 15; J: TRBJ2-1; DNA: TGTGCCAGCAGCTTTAGGTCGCTAGGACTCGGTGAGCAGTTCTTC; CDR3: CASSFRSLGLGEQFF
V: TRBV7-6; D: -; size: few; length: 14; J: TRBJ2-7; DNA: TGTGCCAGCAGCCACCTTACTGACGGGAACGAGCAGTACTTC; CDR3: CASSHLTDGNEQYF
V: TRBV9; D: TRBD1; size: -; length: 17; J: TRBJ2-3; DNA: TGTGCCAGCAGCAATATCGGACAGGTGGGGGGCACAGATACGCAGTATTTT; CDR3: CASSNIGQVGGTDTQYF
V: TRBV27; D: -; size: few; length: 12; J: TRBJ2-5; DNA: TGTGCCAGCAGCGAGGGAGGAGAGACCCAGTACTTC; CDR3: CASSEGGETQYF
V: TRBV6-1; D: -; size: few; length: 13; J: TRBJ1-1; DNA: TGTGCCAGCAGCGACAGAACCATCACTGAAGCTTTCTTT; CDR3: CASSDRTITEAFF
V: TRBV9; D: TRBD2; size: -; length: 15; J: TRBJ2-1; DNA: TGTGCCAGCAGGGCTGCGGGAGGGGCCTACAATGAGCAGTTCTTC; CDR3: CASRAAGGAYNEQFF
V: TRBV28; D: -; size: -; length: 14; J: TRBJ1-2; DNA: TGTGCCAGCAGCCCACAGGGAGTGCACTATGGCTACACCTTC; CDR3: CASSPQGVHYGYTF
V: TRBV28; D: -; size: -; length: 14; J: TRBJ2-2; DNA: TGTGCCAGCTTTCCAGAGGCTAACACCGGGGAGCTGTTTTTT; CDR3: CASFPEANTGELFF
V: TRBV28; D: TRBD1; size: -; length: 16; J: TRBJ2-3; DNA: TGTGCCAGCAGTTTTTCGGGGGACAGGGTCACAGATACGCAGTATTTT; CDR3: CASSFSGDRVTDTQYF
V: TRBV5-5; D: TRBD1; size: few; length: 15; J: TRBJ1-6; DNA: TGTGCCAGCAGCACCACCAGACAGGGTTGGTCACCCCTCCACTTT; CDR3: CASSTTRQGWSPLHF
V: TRBV6-1; D: TRBD1; size: -; length: 15; J: TRBJ2-3; DNA: TGTGCCAGCACGGACAGGGGCCTCGGCACAGATACGCAGTATTTT; CDR3: CASTDRGLGTDTQYF
V: TRBV27; D: TRBD1; size: -; length: 13; J: TRBJ1-2; DNA: TGTGCCAGCAGTTTAAGACAGGGCTATGGCTACACCTTC; CDR3: CASSLRQGYGYTF
V: TRBV6-5; D: -; size: -; length: 13; J: TRBJ1-6; DNA: TGTGCCAGCGGATGGGGGGAGGACTCACCCCTCCACTTT; CDR3: CASGWGEDSPLHF
V: TRBV4-1; D: TRBD1; size: -; length: 16; J: TRBJ1-2; DNA: TGCGCCAGCAGCCAAGAAACACTCGGCAGGGGGAATGGCTACACCTTC; CDR3: CASSQETLGRGNGYTF
V: TRBV28; D: -; size: -; length: 14; J: TRBJ1-2; DNA: TGTGCCAGCAGTTTAAGGGGCAGGGTATATGGCTACACCTTC; CDR3: CASSLRGRVYGYTF
V: TRBV27; D: TRBD1; size: -; length: 14; J: TRBJ1-2; DNA: TGTGCCAGCAGCCGTGACAGGGTTAGTTATGGCTACACCTTC; CDR3: CASSRDRVSYGYTF
V: TRBV2; D: TRBD2; size: few; length: 16; J: TRBJ2-7; DNA: TGTGCCAGCAGGGGGCCTCTAGGACTAGGGACCTACGAGCAGTACTTC; CDR3: CASRGPLGLGTYEQYF
V: TRBV5-1; D: -; size: -; length: 14; J: TRBJ1-1; DNA: TGCGCCAGCAGCTTCGGGGATGGGGACACTGAAGCTTTCTTT; CDR3: CASSFGDGDTEAFF
V: TRBV5-4; D: TRBD2; size: -; length: 18; J: TRBJ2-2; DNA: TGTGCCAGCAGCTTCGGACTAGCGGGAGGGCCGGACACCGGGGAGCTGTTTTTT; CDR3: CASSFGLAGGPDTGELFF
V: TRBV14; D: -; size: -; length: 15; J: TRBJ2-1; DNA: TGTGCCAGCAGCCAAGATCTACAGTTATACAATGAGCAGTTCTTC; CDR3: CASSQDLQLYNEQFF
V: TRBV10-3; D: -; size: few; length: 16; J: TRBJ2-1; DNA: TGTGCCATCAGTGAGTCGGTAAGCGCCTCCTACAATGAGCAGTTCTTC; CDR3: CAISESVSASYNEQFF
V: TRBV18; D: -; size: -; length: 14; J: TRBJ1-1; DNA: TGTGCCAGCGCGGAGAGGACAATCAACACTGAAGCTTTCTTT; CDR3: CASAERTINTEAFF
V: TRBV15; D: -; size: -; length: 16; J: TRBJ2-1; DNA: TGTGCCACCAGCAGAGAGCGGCTAGCGCCCTACAATGAGCAGTTCTTC; CDR3: CATSRERLAPYNEQFF
V: TRBV6-6; D: -; size: -; length: 15; J: TRBJ1-5; DNA: TGTGCCAGCAGATCCGACAGGTATAGCAATCAGCCCCAGCATTTT; CDR3: CASRSDRYSNQPQHF
V: TRBV2; D: TRBD2; size: few; length: 14; J: TRBJ2-3; DNA: TGTGCCAGCAGTACCGGGACTAGCGCAGATACGCAGTATTTT; CDR3: CASSTGTSADTQYF
V: TRBV10-3; D: -; size: -; length: 14; J: TRBJ2-7; DNA: TGTGCCATCAGGCGGGACAGCGGCTCCTACGAGCAGTACTTC; CDR3: CAIRRDSGSYEQYF
V: TRBV6-1; D: -; size: -; length: 16; J: TRBJ1-3; DNA: TGTGCCAGCAGTGTAAGCACAGGGACCTCTGGAAACACCATATATTTT; CDR3: CASSVSTGTSGNTIYF
V: TRBV7-2; D: -; size: -; length: 14; J: TRBJ1-5; DNA: TGTGCCAGCAGCTTAGAGACAGTAAATCAGCCCCAGCATTTT; CDR3: CASSLETVNQPQHF
V: TRBV2; D: -; size: -; length: 11; J: TRBJ1-2; DNA: TGTGCCAGCGGACAAATTGGGGGCTACACCTTC; CDR3: CASGQIGGYTF